Listed here is a single T cell receptor beta chain. This record comes from a study of blood T cell repertoires in COVID-19. The wider study: Both acute and convalescent COVID-19 samples were obtained from the United States, Italy and Spain. From T cells, B-cell-depleted T cells, or PBMCs came the material, which was cDNA or gDNA.

CDR1 and CDR2 (germline): LGHDT, YNNKEL (reference sequence). The trim removed 4 bases at V and 8 bases at J, leaving 1 base unmatched. This CDR3 is 13 amino acids long. Original data processing: Quantification of nucleated cells was approximated via reference gene primer amplification. Assay: immunoSEQ multiplex PCR; the TCRdb copy retains only in-frame clones and omits some. That table gives V, J and clone size, and the DNA gave D and trimming. The repertoire holds about 36,000 clones, with around four fifths as singletons. The receptor was derived from a human donor in a cohort sampled during active COVID-19. Sample: peripheral blood. The chain has TRBV3-1 (or the pseudogene TRBV3-2) and TRBJ2-1; 11 nucleotides match TRBD1. The CDR3 region is CASSRDRGYEQFF. The CDR3 DNA sequence: TGTGCCAGCAGCCGGGACAGGGGGTATGAGCAGTTCTTC.